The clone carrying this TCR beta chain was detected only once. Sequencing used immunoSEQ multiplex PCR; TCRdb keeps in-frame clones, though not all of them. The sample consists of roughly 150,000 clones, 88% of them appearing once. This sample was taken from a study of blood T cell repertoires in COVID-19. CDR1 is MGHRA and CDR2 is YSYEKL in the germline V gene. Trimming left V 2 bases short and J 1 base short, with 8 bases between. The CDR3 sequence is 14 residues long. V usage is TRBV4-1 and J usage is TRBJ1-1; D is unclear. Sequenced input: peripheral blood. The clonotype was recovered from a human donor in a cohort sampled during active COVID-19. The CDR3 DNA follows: TGCGCCAGCAGCCAATCCCACAGGAACACTGAAGCTTTCTTT. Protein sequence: CASSQSHRNTEAFF.